What follows is one T cell receptor (beta chain) and its context. Its antigen is currently unknown. This sample was taken from a study of siplizumab effects on memory and regulatory T cells. Study-wide findings and caveats: In the presence of siplizumab, alloreactive sequences traceable to unstimulated CD4+ memory cells were significantly reduced. Naive T cells were seemingly more diverse than memory cells, and major contributions to the alloresponse seemed to be made by them.

Researchers cocultured the mixed lymphocyte reaction cells at 37°C for five to six days. V was cut by 6 bases and J by 3 bases, with 6 bases left in between. The CDR3 is made up of 11 amino acids. Looked up from germline, CDR1 is MNHNY and CDR2 is SVGAGI (reference sequence). Assay: immunoSEQ multiplex PCR; the TCRdb copy retains only in-frame clones and omits some. The sample has several thousand clones; 45% to 50% are singletons. Input material: CFSE-low (dividing) CD8+ T cells sorted from an allogeneic mixed lymphocyte reaction. The origin of this receptor is a human donor in good health; the cells came from an allogeneic mixed lymphocyte reaction. Some clones in this sample may be carry-over from other donors' samples. V is TRBV6-6 and J is TRBJ2-7, with D unresolved. CDR3 DNA sequence: TGTGCCAGCAGGTCTAACTACGAGCAGTACTTC. Its translation: CASRSNYEQYF.